This record concerns one TCR beta chain sequence. What this receptor recognizes is not known. No base quality values were provided; no much bigger clone lies one nucleotide off. These data come from a study of blood T cell repertoires in COVID-19 (dated by TCRdb to between 2020 and 2021). Regarding the research as a whole: The collaborator samples originated in the United States, Italy and Spain and spanned the acute and convalescent phases of COVID-19. The prospective study material was composed of cDNA or gDNA derived from T cells, B-cell-depleted T cells, or PBMCs. The dataset comprised deeply sampled blood TCRbeta repertoires from subjects exposed to, actively infected with, or recovered from COVID-19. The repertoires were released in a freely available public database intended as a resource for research on the immune response to SARS-CoV-2. The samples were drawn from two sources: the first 160 participants of the ongoing ImmuneRACE study, and 1,000 to 1,500 subjects contributed by 6 global collaborators. The sample metadata nearly always contained a de-identified subject ID, COVID-19 status, age in years and sex. Where HLA class I and class II types were available, the types were taken from metadata supplied by the sample provider, not from assay-based typing. What the authors observed across the whole study: Clinical and demographic metadata were provided uncurated, with the amount varying by source and participant.

TCRbeta CDR3 regions were amplified from genomic DNA by means of the immunoSEQ Assay, a bias-controlled multiplex PCR. The authors' analysis ran thus. The number of nucleated cells in each sample was estimated by amplification of reference gene primers within the assay. Sequence reads were collapsed and filtered to measure the absolute abundance of every unique TCRbeta CDR3 rearrangement. For each sample, productive Simpson clonality was calculated as the square root of Simpson's diversity index across productive rearrangements. Imported from immuneACCESS, the table was reduced by TCRdb to in-frame sequences with V and J called. These copies leave out some clones; in studies compared against another copy, an unresolved V gene accounts for under half, and the cause of the remainder is not known. Clone size and the V and J calls come from that table; the DNA yielded D and trimming. A total of around 250,000 clones appear in this sample, approximately 83% of them only once. The ten largest clonotypes hold under 2.5% of the sample.

Including the terminal cysteine and phenylalanine, the CDR3 comprises 14 residues. Just the 42-base CDR3 DNA is kept, in frame starting at base 1. Looking up the germline V gene (reference sequence) yields CDR1 LNHDA and CDR2 SQIVND. V is reduced by 3 bases and J by 0 bases, leaving a spacing of 8 bases between them. In the prospective study, participants were roughly 18 to 89 years old, resided in about two dozen geographic areas of the United States, and were enrolled through a virtual design. Cohort assignment in the prospective study relied on participant-reported clinical history from a screening survey and a study questionnaire. Recovered participants in ImmuneRACE Cohort 3 were defined by two consecutive negative NP/OP PCR tests, clearance by a healthcare professional, or resolution of symptoms. In the prospective study, whole blood, serum and a nasopharyngeal or oropharyngeal swab were collected from each participant by mobile phlebotomists. Participants in the prospective study had the option to provide additional blood draws and questionnaires over a 2-month period. Before DNA extraction, blood samples from the prospective study were shipped at room temperature or frozen.

This receptor was taken from a woman aged 45-59 years who had recovered from COVID-19. The chain is assembled from TRBV19 and TRBJ1-1, with no D gene named confidently. The sample taken for sequencing was PBMCs or T cells enriched from blood (not recorded which). The DNA reads as follows: TGTGCCAGTAGTATGGCACGTGTGAACACTGAAGCTTTCTTT. Its protein is CASSMARVNTEAFF.